This T cell receptor beta chain was identified during a study of shared clonotypes between healthy human individuals. Study background: Three plates were used per donor for CD4 naive, three for CD4 memory, two for CD8 naive and one for CD8 memory.

This CDR3 is built from 13 residues. CDR1 and CDR2 from the germline V gene are LNHNV and YYDKDF (reference sequence). V was clipped by 6 bases and J by 7 bases, with 12 bases between them. Points on this clone: Antigen unknown.

The study ran the assay at deep level. This table comes from immunoSEQ multiplex PCR, and its TCRdb copy is limited to in-frame clones, with some not included. Of around 1.9 million clones detected, approximately 92% appear once; the ten largest clones hold more than 1.5%. CD45RO negativity and positive selection for CCR7 defined naive CD8 cells, a population that excluded terminally differentiated effector memory CD45RA+ cells. The study, taken as a whole, reports: Some naive CD4 clonotypes, about 5.5%, turned up in common across four donors. Generally, estimated richness proved larger in naive subsets than it did in memory subsets.

The receptor was isolated from a man between 18 and 35 years old in good health. Some clones in this sample may be carry-over from other donors' samples. The sample consisted of naive CD8+ T cells from PBMCs. This chain connects TRBV15 to TRBJ1-4; D call uncertain. CDR3 amino acids: CATRTWEVEKLFF. In DNA, the CDR3 is TGTGCCACCAGGACGTGGGAGGTTGAAAAACTGTTTTTT.